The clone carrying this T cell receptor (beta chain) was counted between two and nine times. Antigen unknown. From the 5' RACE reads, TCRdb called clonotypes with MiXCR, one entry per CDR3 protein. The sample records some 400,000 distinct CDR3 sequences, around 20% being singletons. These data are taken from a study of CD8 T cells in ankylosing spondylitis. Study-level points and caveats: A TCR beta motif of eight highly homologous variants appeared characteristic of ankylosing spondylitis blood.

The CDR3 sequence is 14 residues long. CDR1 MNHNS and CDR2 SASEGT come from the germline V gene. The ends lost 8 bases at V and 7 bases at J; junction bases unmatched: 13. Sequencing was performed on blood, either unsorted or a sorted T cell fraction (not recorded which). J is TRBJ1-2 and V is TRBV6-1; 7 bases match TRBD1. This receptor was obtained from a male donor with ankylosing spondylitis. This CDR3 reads CASLRDSLAGGYTF. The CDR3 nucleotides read TGTGCCAGCCTCCGGGACAGTCTGGCCGGTGGCTACACCTTC.